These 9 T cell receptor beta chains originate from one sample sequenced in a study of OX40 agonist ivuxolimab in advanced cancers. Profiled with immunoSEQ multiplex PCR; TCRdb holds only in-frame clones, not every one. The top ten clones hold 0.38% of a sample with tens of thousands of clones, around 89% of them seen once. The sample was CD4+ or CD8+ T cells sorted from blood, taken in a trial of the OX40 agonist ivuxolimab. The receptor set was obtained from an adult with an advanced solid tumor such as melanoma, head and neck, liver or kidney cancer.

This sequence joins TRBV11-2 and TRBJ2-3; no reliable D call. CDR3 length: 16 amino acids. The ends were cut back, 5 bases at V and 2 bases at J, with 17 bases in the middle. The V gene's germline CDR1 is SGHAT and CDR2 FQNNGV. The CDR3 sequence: CASSQPTPQYTDTQYF. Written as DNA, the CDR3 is TGTGCCAGCAGCCAACCCACTCCCCAATACACAGATACGCAGTATTTT.

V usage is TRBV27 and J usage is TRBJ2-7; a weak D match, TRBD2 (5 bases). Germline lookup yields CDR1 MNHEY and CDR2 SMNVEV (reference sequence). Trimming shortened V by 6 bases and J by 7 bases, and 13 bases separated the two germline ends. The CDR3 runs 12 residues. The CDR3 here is CASRGSPGEQYF. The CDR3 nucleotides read TGTGCCAGCAGGGGGAGCCCCGGGGAGCAGTACTTC.

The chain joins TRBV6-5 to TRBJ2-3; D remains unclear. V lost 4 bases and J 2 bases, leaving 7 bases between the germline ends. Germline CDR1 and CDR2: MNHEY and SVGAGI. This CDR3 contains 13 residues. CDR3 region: CASSSTNTDTQYF. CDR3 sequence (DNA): TGTGCCAGCAGTTCCACGAACACAGATACGCAGTATTTT.

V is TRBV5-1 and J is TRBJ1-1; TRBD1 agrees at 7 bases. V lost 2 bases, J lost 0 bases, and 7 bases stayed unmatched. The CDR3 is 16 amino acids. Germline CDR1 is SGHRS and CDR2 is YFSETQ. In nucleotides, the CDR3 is TGCGCCAGCAGCTTAATGGGACAGCTGATGAACACTGAAGCTTTCTTT. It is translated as CASSLMGQLMNTEAFF. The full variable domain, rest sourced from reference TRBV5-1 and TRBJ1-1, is KAGVTQTPRYLIKTRGQQVTLSCSPISGHRSVSWYQQTPGQGLQFLFEYFSETQRNKGNFPGRFSGRQFSNSRSEMNVSTLELGDSALYLCASSLMGQLMNTEAFFGQGTRLTVV.

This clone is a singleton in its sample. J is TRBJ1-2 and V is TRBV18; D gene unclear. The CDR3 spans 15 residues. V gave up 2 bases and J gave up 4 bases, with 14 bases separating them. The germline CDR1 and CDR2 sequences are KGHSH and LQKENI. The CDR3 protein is CASSPEAAATYGYTF. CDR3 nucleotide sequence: TGTGCCAGCTCACCAGAGGCGGCAGCGACCTATGGCTACACCTTC.

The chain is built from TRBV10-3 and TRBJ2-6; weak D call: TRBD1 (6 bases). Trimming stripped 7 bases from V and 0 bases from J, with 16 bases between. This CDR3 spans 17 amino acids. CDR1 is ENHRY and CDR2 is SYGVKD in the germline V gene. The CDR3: CAITMDSLNSGANVLTF. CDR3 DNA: TGTGCCATCACTATGGACAGCCTTAACTCTGGGGCCAACGTCCTGACTTTC.

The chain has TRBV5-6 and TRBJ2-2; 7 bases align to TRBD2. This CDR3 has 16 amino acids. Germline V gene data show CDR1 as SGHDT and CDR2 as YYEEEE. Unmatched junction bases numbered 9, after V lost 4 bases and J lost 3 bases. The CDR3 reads CASSPLAGAYTGELFF. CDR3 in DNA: TGTGCCAGCAGCCCACTGGCGGGAGCGTACACCGGGGAGCTGTTTTTT.

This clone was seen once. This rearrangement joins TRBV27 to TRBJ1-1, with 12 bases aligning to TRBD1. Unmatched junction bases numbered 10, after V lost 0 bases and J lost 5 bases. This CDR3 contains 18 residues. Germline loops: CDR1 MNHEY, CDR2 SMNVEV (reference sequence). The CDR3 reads CASSLSGTGGERVTEAFF. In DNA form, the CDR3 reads TGTGCCAGCAGTTTATCCGGGACAGGGGGCGAGAGGGTGACTGAAGCTTTCTTT.

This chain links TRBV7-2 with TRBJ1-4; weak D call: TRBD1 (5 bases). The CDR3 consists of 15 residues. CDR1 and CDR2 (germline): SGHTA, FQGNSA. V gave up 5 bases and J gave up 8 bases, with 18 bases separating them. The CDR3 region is CASSRRGVAGEKLFF. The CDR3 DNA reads TGTGCCAGCAGCCGGCGGGGGGTGGCGGGCGAAAAACTGTTTTTT.